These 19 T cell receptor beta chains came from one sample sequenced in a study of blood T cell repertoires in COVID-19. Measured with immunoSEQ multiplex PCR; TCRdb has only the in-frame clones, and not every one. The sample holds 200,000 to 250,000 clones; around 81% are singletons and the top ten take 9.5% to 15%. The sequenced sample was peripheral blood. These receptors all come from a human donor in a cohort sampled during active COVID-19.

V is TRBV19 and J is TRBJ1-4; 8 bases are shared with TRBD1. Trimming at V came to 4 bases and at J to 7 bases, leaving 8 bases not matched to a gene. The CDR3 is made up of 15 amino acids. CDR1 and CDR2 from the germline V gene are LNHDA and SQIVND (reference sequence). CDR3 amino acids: CASSTNSQGGEKLFF. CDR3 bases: TGTGCCAGTAGTACCAATTCACAGGGGGGTGAAAAACTGTTTTTT.

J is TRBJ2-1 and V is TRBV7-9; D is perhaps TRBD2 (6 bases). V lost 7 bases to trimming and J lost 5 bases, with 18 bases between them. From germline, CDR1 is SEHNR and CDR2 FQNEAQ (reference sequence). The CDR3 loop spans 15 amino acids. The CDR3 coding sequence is TGTGCCAGCACCCGGAGGGAGACCAGTAACAATGAGCAGTTCTTC. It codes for CASTRRETSNNEQFF.

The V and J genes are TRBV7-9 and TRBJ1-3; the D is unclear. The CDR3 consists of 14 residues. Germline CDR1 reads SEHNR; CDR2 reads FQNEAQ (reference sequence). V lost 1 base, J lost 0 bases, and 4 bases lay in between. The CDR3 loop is CASSLVSSGNTIYF. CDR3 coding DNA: TGTGCCAGCAGCTTAGTGAGCTCTGGAAACACCATATATTTT. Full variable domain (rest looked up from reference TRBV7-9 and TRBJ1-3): DTGVSQNPRHKITKRGQNVTFRCDPISEHNRLYWYRQTLGQGPEFLTYFQNEAQLEKSRLLSDRFSAERPKGSFSTLEIQRTEQGDSAMYLCASSLVSSGNTIYFGEGSWLTVV.

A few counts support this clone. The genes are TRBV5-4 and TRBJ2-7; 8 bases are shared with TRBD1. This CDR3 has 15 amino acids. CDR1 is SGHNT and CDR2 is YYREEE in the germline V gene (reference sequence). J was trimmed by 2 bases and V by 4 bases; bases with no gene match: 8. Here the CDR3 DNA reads TGTGCCAGCAGCAAAGGACAGGGTGAGACCTACGAGCAGTACTTC. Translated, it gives CASSKGQGETYEQYF.

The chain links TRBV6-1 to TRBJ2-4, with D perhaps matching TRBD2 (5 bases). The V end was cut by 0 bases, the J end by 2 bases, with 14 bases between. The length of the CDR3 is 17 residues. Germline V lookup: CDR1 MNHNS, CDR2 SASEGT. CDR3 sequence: CASSEALREVSKNIQYF. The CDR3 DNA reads TGTGCCAGCAGTGAAGCGCTCCGGGAAGTTTCCAAAAACATTCAGTACTTC.

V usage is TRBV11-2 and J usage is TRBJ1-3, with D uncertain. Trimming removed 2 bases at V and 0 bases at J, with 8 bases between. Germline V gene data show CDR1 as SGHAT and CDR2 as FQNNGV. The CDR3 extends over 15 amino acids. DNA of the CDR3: TGTGCCAGCAGCTTACACGGCGGCTCTGGAAACACCATATATTTT. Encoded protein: CASSLHGGSGNTIYF.

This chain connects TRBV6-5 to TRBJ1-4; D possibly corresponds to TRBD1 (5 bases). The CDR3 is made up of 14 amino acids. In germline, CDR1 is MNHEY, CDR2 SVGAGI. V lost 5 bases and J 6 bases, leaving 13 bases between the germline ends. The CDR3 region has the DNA TGTGCCAGCAGTACCCGCAGGGAAGATGAAAAACTGTTTTTT. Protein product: CASSTRREDEKLFF.

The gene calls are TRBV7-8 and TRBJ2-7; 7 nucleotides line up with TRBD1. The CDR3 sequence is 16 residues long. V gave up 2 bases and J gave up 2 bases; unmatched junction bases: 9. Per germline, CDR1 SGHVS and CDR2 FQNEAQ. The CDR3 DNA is TGTGCCAGCAGCTTACAGAGGGGGCCCTCCCCCTACGAGCAGTACTTC. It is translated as CASSLQRGPSPYEQYF.

CDR3: CASSPSLDSKYEQYF. The CDR3 region has the DNA TGTGCCAGCTCACCCTCCCTGGACAGTAAATACGAGCAGTACTTC. The V and J genes are TRBV18 and TRBJ2-7; TRBD1 is a possible D gene (6 bases). Trimming shortened V by 3 bases and J by 4 bases, and 16 bases separated the two germline ends. Germline CDR1 KGHSH, CDR2 LQKENI. The CDR3 contains 15 residues.

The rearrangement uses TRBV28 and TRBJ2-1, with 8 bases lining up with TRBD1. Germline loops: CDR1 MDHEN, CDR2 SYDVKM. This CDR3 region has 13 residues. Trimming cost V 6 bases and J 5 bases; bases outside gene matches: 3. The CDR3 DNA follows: TGTGCCAGCAGACAGACAGGGGACAATGAGCAGTTCTTC. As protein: CASRQTGDNEQFF. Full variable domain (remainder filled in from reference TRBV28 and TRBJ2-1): DVKVTQSSRYLVKRTGEKVFLECVQDMDHENMFWYRQDPGLGLRLIYFSYDVKMKEKGDIPEGYSVSREKKERFSLILESASTNQTSMYLCASRQTGDNEQFFGPGTRLTVL.

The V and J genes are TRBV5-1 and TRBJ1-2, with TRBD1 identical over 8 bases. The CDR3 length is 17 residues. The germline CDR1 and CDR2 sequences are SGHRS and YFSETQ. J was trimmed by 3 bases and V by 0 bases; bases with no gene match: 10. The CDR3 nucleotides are TGCGCCAGCAGCTTGGAAGGGACAGGACGCCGATACTATGGCTACACCTTC. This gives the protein CASSLEGTGRRYYGYTF.

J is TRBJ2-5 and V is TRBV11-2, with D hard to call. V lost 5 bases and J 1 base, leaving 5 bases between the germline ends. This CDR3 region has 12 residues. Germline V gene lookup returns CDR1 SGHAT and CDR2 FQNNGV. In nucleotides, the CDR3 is TGTGCCAGCAGCCCTTCCCAAGAGACCCAGTACTTC. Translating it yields CASSPSQETQYF.

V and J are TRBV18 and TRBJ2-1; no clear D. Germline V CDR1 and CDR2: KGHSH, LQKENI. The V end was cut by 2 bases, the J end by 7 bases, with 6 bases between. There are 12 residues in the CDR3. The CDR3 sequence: CASSPGENEQFF. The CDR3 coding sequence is TGTGCCAGCTCACCAGGAGAGAATGAGCAGTTCTTC.

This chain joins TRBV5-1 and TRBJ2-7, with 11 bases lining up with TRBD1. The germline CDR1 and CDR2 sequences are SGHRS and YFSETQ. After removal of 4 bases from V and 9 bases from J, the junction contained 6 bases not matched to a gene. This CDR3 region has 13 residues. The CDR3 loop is CASSTGQGAVQYF. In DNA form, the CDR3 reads TGCGCCAGCAGCACCGGACAGGGGGCTGTGCAGTACTTC.

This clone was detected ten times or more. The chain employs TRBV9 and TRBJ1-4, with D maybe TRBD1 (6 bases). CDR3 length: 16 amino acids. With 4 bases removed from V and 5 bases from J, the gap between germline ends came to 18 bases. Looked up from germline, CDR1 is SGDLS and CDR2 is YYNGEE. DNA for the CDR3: TGTGCCAGCAGCCTTAAAGGACAGCCGAAGAATGAAAAACTGTTTTTT. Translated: CASSLKGQPKNEKLFF.

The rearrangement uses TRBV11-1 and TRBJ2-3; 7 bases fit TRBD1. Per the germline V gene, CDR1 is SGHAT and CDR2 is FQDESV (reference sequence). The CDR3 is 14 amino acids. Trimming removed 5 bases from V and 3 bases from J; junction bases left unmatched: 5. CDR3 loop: CASSPSGGTDTQYF. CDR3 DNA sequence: TGTGCCAGCAGCCCCTCAGGGGGAACAGATACGCAGTATTTT. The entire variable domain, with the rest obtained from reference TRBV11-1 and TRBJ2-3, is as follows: EAEVAQSPRYKITEKSQAVAFWCDPISGHATLYWYRQILGQGPELLVQFQDESVVDDSQLPKDRFSAERLKGVDSTLKIQPAELGDSAMYLCASSPSGGTDTQYFGPGTRLTVL.

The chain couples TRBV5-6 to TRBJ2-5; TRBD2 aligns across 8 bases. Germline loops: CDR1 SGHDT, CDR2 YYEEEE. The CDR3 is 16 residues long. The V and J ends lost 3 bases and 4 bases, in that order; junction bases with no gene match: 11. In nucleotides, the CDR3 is TGTGCCAGCAGCTGGACTAGCTGGAGAGGGTCAGAGACCCAGTACTTC. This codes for CASSWTSWRGSETQYF.

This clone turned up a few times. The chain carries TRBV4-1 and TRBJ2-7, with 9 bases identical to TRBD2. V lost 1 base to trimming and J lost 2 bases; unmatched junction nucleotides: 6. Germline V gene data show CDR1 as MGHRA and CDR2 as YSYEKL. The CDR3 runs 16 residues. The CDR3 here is CASSQAPAGGPYEQYF. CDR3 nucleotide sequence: TGCGCCAGCAGCCAAGCCCCAGCGGGAGGTCCCTACGAGCAGTACTTC.

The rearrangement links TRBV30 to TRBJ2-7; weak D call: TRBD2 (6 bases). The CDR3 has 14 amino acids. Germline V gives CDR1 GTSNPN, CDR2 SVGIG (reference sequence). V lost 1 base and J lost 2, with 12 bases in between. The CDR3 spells CAWSAPGSAYEQYF. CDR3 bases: TGTGCCTGGAGTGCCCCCGGGAGCGCCTACGAGCAGTACTTC. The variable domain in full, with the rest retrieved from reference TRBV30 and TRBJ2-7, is SQTIHQWPATLVQPVGSPLSLECTVEGTSNPNLYWYRQAAGRGLQLLFYSVGIGQISSEVPQNLSASRPQDRQFILSSKKLLLSDSGFYLCAWSAPGSAYEQYFGPGTRLTVT.